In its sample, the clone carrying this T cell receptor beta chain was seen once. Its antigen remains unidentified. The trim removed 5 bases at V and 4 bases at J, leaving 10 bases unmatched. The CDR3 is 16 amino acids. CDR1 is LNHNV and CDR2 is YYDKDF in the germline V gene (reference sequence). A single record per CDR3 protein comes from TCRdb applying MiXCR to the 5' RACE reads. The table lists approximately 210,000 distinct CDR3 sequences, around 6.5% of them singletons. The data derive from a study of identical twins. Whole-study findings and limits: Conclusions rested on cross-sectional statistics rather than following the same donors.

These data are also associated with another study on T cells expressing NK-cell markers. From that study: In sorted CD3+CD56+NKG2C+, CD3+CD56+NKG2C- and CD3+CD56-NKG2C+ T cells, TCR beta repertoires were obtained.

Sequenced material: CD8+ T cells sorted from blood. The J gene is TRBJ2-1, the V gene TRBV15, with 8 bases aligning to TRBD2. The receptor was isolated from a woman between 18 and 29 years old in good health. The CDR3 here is CATSSSSGSTYNEQFF. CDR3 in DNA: TGTGCCACCAGCTCATCAAGCGGGAGTACTTACAATGAGCAGTTCTTC.